This T cell receptor beta chain was documented in a study of spatial heterogeneity in lung cancer. Each CDR3 protein is one row after TCRdb ran MiXCR on the 5' RACE reads. The sample lists 9,500 to 10,000 distinct CDR3 sequences; approximately 6.3% were seen once. Trimming cost V 3 bases and J 4 bases; bases outside gene matches: 12. CDR1 is SGHNT, CDR2 YYREEE, per germline (reference sequence). CDR3 length equals 18 residues. Study-wide results and caveats: How many expanded intratumoral alpha and beta TCRs were present tracked the tumor mutation count, which was a count of nonsynonymous mutations.

Time point reported: sample taken at primary tumor resection. This clonotype has a handful of counts. What it binds is unknown. This clonotype originated in a female donor with early-stage non-small cell lung cancer. The V call is TRBV5-4, the J call TRBJ2-1; 11 nucleotides line up with TRBD1. This material consisted of lung tumor tissue, taken at surgery. The CDR3 reads CASSSGQGAAWAYNEQFF. As DNA, the CDR3 is TGTGCCAGCAGCTCAGGACAGGGGGCCGCCTGGGCTTACAATGAGCAGTTCTTC.